This T cell receptor beta chain was captured in a study of a mutant IDH1 vaccine in newly diagnosed glioma. As for the study in general: Vaccines were first given 4-6 weeks after radiotherapy alone, or with temozolomide cycles. Patients previously underwent radiotherapy, temozolomide, or both, and most underwent both. Notes on the study in general: With respect to changes in top peripheral T cell clonotypes, pseudoprogression seemed unrelated.

Regarding this clone: What it binds is unknown.

Sequenced by immunoSEQ multiplex PCR; TCRdb stores in-frame clones only, minus some. The data show 75,000 to 95,000 clones, 85% to 90% seen once. Trimming stripped 6 bases from V and 0 bases from J, with 12 bases between. The germline V gene has CDR1 SGHRS and CDR2 YFSETQ. CDR3 length equals 14 residues. Time point specified: week 47, end of study. The vaccine gave 300 ug of a 20-mer mutant IDH1 peptide subcutaneously per dose. All eight of the vaccinations patients received fell in weeks 1, 3, 5, 7, 11, 15, 19 and 23. The receptor comes from a woman aged 45 to 65 with glioma. This sample comprised PBMCs, obtained from a glioma patient whose treatment included an IDH1 peptide vaccine. V and J are TRBV5-1 and TRBJ1-1; D is unclear. CDR3 loop: CASTSLGLNTEAFF. The CDR3 nucleotides are TGCGCCAGCACCTCGCTGGGTTTGAACACTGAAGCTTTCTTT. Full variable domain (missing parts from reference TRBV5-1 and TRBJ1-1): KAGVTQTPRYLIKTRGQQVTLSCSPISGHRSVSWYQQTPGQGLQFLFEYFSETQRNKGNFPGRFSGRQFSNSRSEMNVSTLELGDSALYLCASTSLGLNTEAFFGQGTRLTVV.